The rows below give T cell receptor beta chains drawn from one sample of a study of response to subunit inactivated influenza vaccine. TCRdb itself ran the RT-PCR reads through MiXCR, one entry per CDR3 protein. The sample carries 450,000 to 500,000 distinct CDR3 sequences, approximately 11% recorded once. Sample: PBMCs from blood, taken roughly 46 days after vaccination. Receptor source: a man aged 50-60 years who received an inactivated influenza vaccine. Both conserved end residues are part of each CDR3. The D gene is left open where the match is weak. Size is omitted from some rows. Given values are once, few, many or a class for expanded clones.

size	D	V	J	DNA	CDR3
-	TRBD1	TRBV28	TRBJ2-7	TGTGCCAGCAGTTCTACCGGGACAGGGTCCAAGCAGTACTTC	CASSSTGTGSKQYF
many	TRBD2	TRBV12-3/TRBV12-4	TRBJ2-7	TGTGCCAGCAGTTTGACGGGACTAGCGAGGGGCTCCTACGAGCAGTACTTC	CASSLTGLARGSYEQYF
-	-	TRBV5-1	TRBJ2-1	TGCGCCAGCAGCAGGTCCGGGACTCAATACAATGAGCAGTTCTTC	CASSRSGTQYNEQFF
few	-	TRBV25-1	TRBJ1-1	TGTGCCAGCAGTGAATGGGTTGGGGGTGAAGCTTTCTTT	CASSEWVGGEAFF
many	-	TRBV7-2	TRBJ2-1	TGTGCCAGCAGCCTAGTCGCTGCCTCCTACAATGAGCAGTTCTTC	CASSLVAASYNEQFF
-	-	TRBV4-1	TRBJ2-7	TGCGCCAGCAGCCCTTTCGGGAACTACGAGCAGTACTTC	CASSPFGNYEQYF
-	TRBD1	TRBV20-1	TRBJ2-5	TGCAGTGCTAGAGGGACAGGGTGGCAAGAGACCCAGTACTTC	CSARGTGWQETQYF
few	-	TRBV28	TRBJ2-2	TGTGCCAGCAGCCCGCTTGTAAGGGAGCTGTTTTTT	CASSPLVRELFF
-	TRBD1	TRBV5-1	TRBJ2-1	TGCGCCACCCGCTGGACAGGGGGCAATGATGAGCAGTTCTTC	CATRWTGGNDEQFF
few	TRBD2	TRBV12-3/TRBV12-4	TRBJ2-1	TGTGCCAGCAGTCCCAAGAACAGCGGGAGGGGTGAGCAGTTCTTC	CASSPKNSGRGEQFF
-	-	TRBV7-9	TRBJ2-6	TGTGCCAGCGACCTAGGCTCTGGGGCCAACGTCCTGACTTTC	CASDLGSGANVLTF
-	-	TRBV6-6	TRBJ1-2	TGTGCCAGCAGTCCCGACACGGGCTACACCTTC	CASSPDTGYTF
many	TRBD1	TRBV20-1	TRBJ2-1	TGCAGTGCTAGTGAGGGGGCGTTCAATGAGCAGTTCTTC	CSASEGAFNEQFF
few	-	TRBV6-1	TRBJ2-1	TGTGCCAGCAGTCGTGTCCAGAGCTCCTACAATGAGCAGTTCTTC	CASSRVQSSYNEQFF
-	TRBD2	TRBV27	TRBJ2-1	TGTGCCAGCAGTCCAAGGCGTTTTAGCGGGTTATCCTACAATGAGCAGTTCTTC	CASSPRRFSGLSYNEQFF
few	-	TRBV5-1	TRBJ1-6	TGCGCCAGCAGCTTATCCGGGTTCTATAATTCACCCCTCCACTTT	CASSLSGFYNSPLHF
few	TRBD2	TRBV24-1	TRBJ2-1	TGTGCCACCAGTGGGTTTGGCGGGAGGAGCTCCTACAATGAGCAGTTCTTC	CATSGFGGRSSYNEQFF
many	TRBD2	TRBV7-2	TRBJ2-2	TGTGCCAGCAGCTTACTAGCGGGGACCTTCAACACCGGGGAGCTGTTTTTT	CASSLLAGTFNTGELFF
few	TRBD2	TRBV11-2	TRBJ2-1	TGTGCCAGCAGCTTAGATTATTTTACTAGCGACTATTATACCTACAATGAGCAGTTCTTC	CASSLDYFTSDYYTYNEQFF
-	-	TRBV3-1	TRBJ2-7	TGTGCCAGCAGCCAGAATTTAGAGGGGTCTGAGCAGTACTTC	CASSQNLEGSEQYF
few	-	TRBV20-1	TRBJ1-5	TGCAGTGCTAGAGGAGGCAGTCGCAATCAGCCCCAGCATTTT	CSARGGSRNQPQHF
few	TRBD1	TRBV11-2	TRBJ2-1	TGTGCCAGCAGCGAAACGACAGGGGGCTCCTACAATGAGCAGTTCTTC	CASSETTGGSYNEQFF
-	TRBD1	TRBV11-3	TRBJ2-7	TGTGCCAGCAGCTCGACAGGGCCCCTTGGCGAGCAGTACTTC	CASSSTGPLGEQYF